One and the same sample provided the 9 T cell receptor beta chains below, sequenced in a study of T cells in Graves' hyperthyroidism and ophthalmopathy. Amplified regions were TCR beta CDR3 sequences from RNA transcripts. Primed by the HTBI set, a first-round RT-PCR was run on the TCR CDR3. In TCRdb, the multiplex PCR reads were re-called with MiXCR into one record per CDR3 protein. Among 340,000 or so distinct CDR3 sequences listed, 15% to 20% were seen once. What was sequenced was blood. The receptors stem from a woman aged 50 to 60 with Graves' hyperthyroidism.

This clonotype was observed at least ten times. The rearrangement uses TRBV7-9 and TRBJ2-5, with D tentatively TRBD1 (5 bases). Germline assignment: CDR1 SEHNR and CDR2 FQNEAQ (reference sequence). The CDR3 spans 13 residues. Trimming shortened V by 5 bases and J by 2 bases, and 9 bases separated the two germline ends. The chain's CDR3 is CASSIQGQETQYF. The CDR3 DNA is TGTGCCAGCAGCATCCAGGGTCAAGAGACCCAGTACTTC.

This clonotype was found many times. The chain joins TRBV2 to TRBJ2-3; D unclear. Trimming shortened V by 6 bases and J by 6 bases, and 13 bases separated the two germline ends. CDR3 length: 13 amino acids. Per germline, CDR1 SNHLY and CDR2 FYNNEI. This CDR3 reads CASRLTTTDTQYF. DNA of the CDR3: TGTGCCAGCAGGCTCACCACTACGGATACGCAGTATTTT.

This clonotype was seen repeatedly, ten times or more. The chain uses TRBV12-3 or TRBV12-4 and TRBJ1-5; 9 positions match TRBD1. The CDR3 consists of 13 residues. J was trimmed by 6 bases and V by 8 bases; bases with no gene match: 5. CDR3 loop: CASRQGDGQPQHF. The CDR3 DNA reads TGTGCCAGCCGACAGGGGGACGGTCAGCCCCAGCATTTT.

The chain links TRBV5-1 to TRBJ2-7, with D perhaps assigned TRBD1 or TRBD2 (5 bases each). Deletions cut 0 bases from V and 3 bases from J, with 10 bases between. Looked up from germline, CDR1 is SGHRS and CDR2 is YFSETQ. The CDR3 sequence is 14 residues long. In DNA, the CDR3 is TGCGCCAGCAGCTTGGCTAGGGGAGACTACGAGCAGTACTTC. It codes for CASSLARGDYEQYF. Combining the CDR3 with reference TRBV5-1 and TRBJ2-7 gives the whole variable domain KAGVTQTPRYLIKTRGQQVTLSCSPISGHRSVSWYQQTPGQGLQFLFEYFSETQRNKGNFPGRFSGRQFSNSRSEMNVSTLELGDSALYLCASSLARGDYEQYFGPGTRLTVT.

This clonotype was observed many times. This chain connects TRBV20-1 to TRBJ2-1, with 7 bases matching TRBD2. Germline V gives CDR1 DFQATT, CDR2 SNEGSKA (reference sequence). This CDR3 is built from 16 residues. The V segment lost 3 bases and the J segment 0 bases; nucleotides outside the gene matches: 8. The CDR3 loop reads CSARASGGSSYNEQFF. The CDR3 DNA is TGCAGTGCTAGGGCGTCGGGGGGAAGCTCCTACAATGAGCAGTTCTTC.

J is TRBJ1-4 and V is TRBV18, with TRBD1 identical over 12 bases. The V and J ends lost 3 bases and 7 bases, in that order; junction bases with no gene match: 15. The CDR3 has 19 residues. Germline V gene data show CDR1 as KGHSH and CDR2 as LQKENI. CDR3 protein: CASSPNTGQGAGGSEKLFF. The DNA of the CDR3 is TGTGCCAGCTCACCGAATACGGGACAGGGGGCAGGAGGTAGTGAAAAACTGTTTTTT. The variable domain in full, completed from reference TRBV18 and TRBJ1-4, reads NAGVMQNPRHLVRRRGQEARLRCSPMKGHSHVYWYRQLPEEGLKFMVYLQKENIIDESGMPKERFSAEFPKEGPSILRIQQVVRGDSAAYFCASSPNTGQGAGGSEKLFFGSGTQLSVL.

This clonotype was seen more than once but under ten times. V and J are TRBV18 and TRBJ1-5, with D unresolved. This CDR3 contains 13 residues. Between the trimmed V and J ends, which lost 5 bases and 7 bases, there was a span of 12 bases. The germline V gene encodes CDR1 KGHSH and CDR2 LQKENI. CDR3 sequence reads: CASSFQEDQPQHF. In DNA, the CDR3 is TGTGCCAGCTCATTTCAGGAAGACCAGCCCCAGCATTTT.

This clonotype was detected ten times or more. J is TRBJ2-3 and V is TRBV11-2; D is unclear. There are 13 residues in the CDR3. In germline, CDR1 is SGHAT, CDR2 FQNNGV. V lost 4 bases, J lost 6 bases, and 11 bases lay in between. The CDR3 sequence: CASSSLSSDTQYF. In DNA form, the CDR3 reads TGTGCCAGCAGCTCCCTTAGTTCTGATACGCAGTATTTT.

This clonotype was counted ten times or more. The CDR3 DNA reads TGCGCCAGCAGCCCTTCGACTAATGAAAAACTGTTTTTT. It yields the protein CASSPSTNEKLFF. This chain connects TRBV5-1 to TRBJ1-4, with unresolved D. Germline V gene sequence: CDR1 SGHRS, CDR2 YFSETQ. Trimming took 4 bases from V and 2 from J, leaving 6 bases between them. There are 13 residues in the CDR3.